Listed below are T cell receptor beta chains from one sample, sequenced in a study of blood T cell repertoires in COVID-19. The repertoire was sequenced with immunoSEQ multiplex PCR; TCRdb's copy has only in-frame clones and lacks some. Among 20,000 to 25,000 clones listed, around 73% were seen once. The sequencing input was peripheral blood. The receptors derive from a human donor in a cohort sampled during active or convalescent COVID-19. Each CDR3 is given with its conserved first and last residue. The D gene is left open where the match is weak. Expanded clones get a size class; other rows say once, few or many, or leave the size out.

j_call clone_size d_call cdr3_length v_call cdr3_nt cdr3_aa
TRBJ2-7 - TRBD2 17 TRBV7-9 TGTGCCAGCAGCCCCCCTGAACTAGCGGGAGCCCGCTACGAGCAGTACTTC CASSPPELAGARYEQYF
TRBJ2-2 - - 15 TRBV19 TGTGCCAGTAGTATAGAGGGTGGAGGGACCGGGGAGCTGTTTTTT CASSIEGGGTGELFF
TRBJ2-7 - TRBD1 13 TRBV6-1 TGTGCCAGCAGTTCCGGGACAGGATACGAGCAGTACTTC CASSSGTGYEQYF
TRBJ1-3 - - 13 TRBV27 TGTGCCAGCGGGAGGGGATCTGGAAACACCATATATTTT CASGRGSGNTIYF
TRBJ1-1 - - 15 TRBV30 TGTGCCTGGAGAGAGGGTCCCGTCCTGAACACTGAAGCTTTCTTT CAWREGPVLNTEAFF
TRBJ2-7 once TRBD2 15 TRBV7-2 TGTGCCAGCAGCTTAGAGAGCGGGAGTACCTACGAGCAGTACTTC CASSLESGSTYEQYF
TRBJ1-2 - TRBD1 14 TRBV6-5 TGTGCCAGCACCCAAACAGGGGGCGACTATGGCTACACCTTC CASTQTGGDYGYTF
TRBJ2-1 - - 15 TRBV19 TGTGCCAGTAGTGATCGGACTCTTTCCTACAATGAGCAGTTCTTC CASSDRTLSYNEQFF
TRBJ1-1 - - 15 TRBV27 TGTGCCAGCAGTTTAGGGGGGGGAAGGGGCTCTGAAGCTTTCTTT CASSLGGGRGSEAFF
TRBJ2-2 - - 14 TRBV5-1 TGCGCCAGCAGCCTCCCTCGCGGGTCCGGGGAGCTGTTTTTT CASSLPRGSGELFF
TRBJ2-5 - - 15 TRBV7-2 TGTGCCAGCAGCTTAGAAACAGGCCCGAGGGAGACCCAGTACTTC CASSLETGPRETQYF
TRBJ2-1 - - 12 TRBV9 TGTGCCAGCAGCGATGGCGGGTTCGAGCAGTTCTTC CASSDGGFEQFF
TRBJ1-5 - - 16 TRBV5-1 TGCGCCAGCAGCTTGGGACCGACAGCCTATAATCAGCCCCAGCATTTT CASSLGPTAYNQPQHF
TRBJ1-1 - - 13 TRBV7-8 TGTGCCAGCAGCTCATACAGGGTTACTGAAGCTTTCTTT CASSSYRVTEAFF
TRBJ1-4 - - 13 TRBV7-9 TGTGCCAGCAGCCCACAGTGGAATGAAAAACTGTTTTTT CASSPQWNEKLFF
TRBJ2-1 - - 13 TRBV24-1 TGTGCCACCAGTGATTTTGAGTACAATGAGCAGTTCTTC CATSDFEYNEQFF
TRBJ1-1 - TRBD1 16 TRBV6-6 TGTGCCAGCAGACCCGGACAGGGGGCGTTGAACACTGAAGCTTTCTTT CASRPGQGALNTEAFF
TRBJ1-1 - TRBD1 15 TRBV5-1 TGCGCCAGCAGCTTTAAAGGGGGCCGGGGCACTGAAGCTTTCTTT CASSFKGGRGTEAFF
TRBJ2-7 - - 14 TRBV19 TGTGCCAGTAGCGGGACTTGGGAGATACACGAGCAGTACTTC CASSGTWEIHEQYF
TRBJ1-1 - - 14 TRBV19 TGTGCCAGTAGTCCTAGGGGGGGTTGGACTGAAGCTTTCTTT CASSPRGGWTEAFF
TRBJ1-5 - - 13 TRBV29-1 TGCAGCGTTGTGAAGCGGGAGGGTCAGCCCCAGCATTTT CSVVKREGQPQHF
TRBJ2-7 - TRBD2 14 TRBV28 TGTGCCAGCAGTTTGGTAGCGGGGAGTTACGAGCAGTACTTC CASSLVAGSYEQYF